The sequence of this TCR beta chain was determined in a study of technical replicates of blood from a handful of donors. The CDR3 has 15 residues. Deletions cut 3 bases from V and 7 bases from J, with 15 bases between. The germline V gene encodes CDR1 KGHSH and CDR2 LQKENI. Sequencing used immunoSEQ multiplex PCR; TCRdb keeps in-frame clones, though not all of them. In the table there are under 20,000 clones, just over 85% of which are singletons. The chain carries TRBV18 and TRBJ1-4; D remains unclear. The TCR sequence derives from a human donor in good health. Sequenced sample: PBMCs. CDR3 loop: CASSPIEEPTEKLFF. The CDR3 DNA reads TGTGCCAGCTCACCGATTGAGGAGCCGACTGAAAAACTGTTTTTT.